Below, 6 T cell receptor beta chains from the same sample are listed, as sequenced in a study of T cell responses to AZD1222 COVID-19 vaccine. The assay was immunoSEQ multiplex PCR, and TCRdb's table has in-frame clones only and misses some. The sample lists 130,000 to 150,000 clones, just over 90% seen once, with about 1.9% in the top ten. Sequencing used peripheral blood, obtained on day 0 of AZD1222 vaccination. Receptor source: an adult in good health.

The chain couples TRBV6-2 or TRBV6-3 to TRBJ1-2, with D unclear. Trimming stripped 4 bases from V and 9 bases from J, with 9 bases between. The CDR3 has 11 residues. Germline CDR1 is MNHEY and CDR2 is SVGEGT. The CDR3 sequence: CASSSWGSYTF. The CDR3 nucleotides are TGTGCCAGCAGTTCGTGGGGTAGCTACACCTTC.

V and J are TRBV5-1 and TRBJ1-5; 7 bases are a match to TRBD1. Germline V gives CDR1 SGHRS, CDR2 YFSETQ. CDR3 length: 15 residues. With 3 bases clipped from V and 5 bases from J, the junction kept 8 bases outside the gene matches. In DNA form, the CDR3 reads TGCGCCAGCAGCTCGGGACAGCCAGGGCATCAGCCCCAGCATTTT. Translation: CASSSGQPGHQPQHF. Using reference TRBV5-1 and TRBJ1-5 for the parts outside the CDR3, the full variable domain is KAGVTQTPRYLIKTRGQQVTLSCSPISGHRSVSWYQQTPGQGLQFLFEYFSETQRNKGNFPGRFSGRQFSNSRSEMNVSTLELGDSALYLCASSSGQPGHQPQHFGDGTRLSIL.

The chain recombines TRBV23-1 with TRBJ2-5; no definite D call. TRBV23-1 is labeled an ORF, and its function is uncertain. The V and J ends lost 5 bases and 5 bases respectively, with 15 bases between them. This CDR3 region has 14 residues. The CDR3 DNA reads TGCGCCAGCAGTAGGGCAGGACCAGGCGAGACCCAGTACTTC. Translation: CASSRAGPGETQYF.

This clone appeared once. The CDR3 protein is CASTGGGTGVNEQFF. CDR3 nucleotide sequence: TGTGCCAGCACCGGAGGAGGGACAGGGGTCAATGAGCAGTTCTTC. J is TRBJ2-1 and V is TRBV2; TRBD1 matches 10 bases. V was pared by 7 bases and J by 6 bases, with 9 bases of the junction left unmatched. This CDR3 is 15 amino acids long. The V gene's germline CDR1 is SNHLY and CDR2 FYNNEI.

V gene TRBV5-1 combines with J gene TRBJ2-5; D might be TRBD1 (6 bases). The CDR3 contains 16 residues. Trimming shortened V by 4 bases and J by 5 bases, and 21 bases separated the two germline ends. The germline V gene has CDR1 SGHRS and CDR2 YFSETQ. The CDR3 loop is CASSPWTWTARETQYF. In DNA form, the CDR3 reads TGCGCCAGCAGCCCCTGGACGTGGACAGCGAGGGAGACCCAGTACTTC.

This clone was detected once. CDR3 sequence (DNA): TGTGCCAGCAGTGAGGACAGGGACACAGATACGCAGTATTTT. Translating gives CASSEDRDTDTQYF. The chain joins TRBV2 to TRBJ2-3, with 8 positions matching TRBD1. This CDR3 has 14 amino acids. The V gene's germline CDR1 is SNHLY and CDR2 FYNNEI. Trimming cost V 3 bases and J 2 bases; bases outside gene matches: 1.